The 30 T cell receptor beta chains given below trace back to one sample, sequenced in a study of lymphopenia after photon versus proton radiotherapy. Profiled with immunoSEQ multiplex PCR; TCRdb holds only in-frame clones, not every one. There are some 20,000 clones in the sample; under 95% occur only once, and about 6.5% lies in the top ten. The sequencing here drew on peripheral blood, taken from a patient treated with photon-based radiotherapy. These receptors were collected from a man aged 60 to 75 with pancreatic cancer.

In its sample, this clone was seen once. The gene calls are TRBV7-2 and TRBJ1-6; D not resolved. The CDR3 is 14 amino acids. Per the germline V gene, CDR1 is SGHTA and CDR2 is FQGNSA. V was cut by 1 base and J by 7 bases, with 8 bases left in between. CDR3 amino acids: CASSLGGINSPLHF. CDR3 nucleotides: TGTGCCAGCAGCTTAGGGGGTATCAATTCACCCCTCCACTTT.

This chain links TRBV25-1 with TRBJ1-2, with TRBD1 as a possible D gene (5 bases). This CDR3 region has 13 residues. Germline values: CDR1 MGHDK, CDR2 SYGVNS. V was cut by 8 bases and J by 8 bases, with 18 bases left in between. Here the CDR3 DNA reads TGTGCCAGCTCAATCGGGGACGTCGGAGGCTACACCTTC. Protein product: CASSIGDVGGYTF.

This chain uses TRBV6-1 with TRBJ2-5, with D unclear. The CDR3 extends over 12 amino acids. Germline CDR1 is MNHNS and CDR2 is SASEGT. V gave up 8 bases and J gave up 3 bases, with 10 bases separating them. CDR3 DNA: TGTGCCAGCGAGGTTTCAAAAGAGACCCAGTACTTC. This gives the protein CASEVSKETQYF.

The chain recombines TRBV21-1 with TRBJ1-1. TRBV21-1 is marked as a pseudogene. This CDR3 has 15 amino acids. The CDR3 DNA sequence: TGTGCCAGCAGCAACCTGTGGCACGCGGGCACTGAAGCTTTCTTT. This codes for CASSNLWHAGTEAFF.

V and J are TRBV5-5 and TRBJ2-7, with 13 bases lining up with TRBD2. The CDR3 is 17 amino acids. The V segment lost 8 bases and the J segment 2 bases; nucleotides outside the gene matches: 13. Germline assignment: CDR1 SGHKS and CDR2 YYEKEE (reference sequence). The CDR3 bases are TGTGCCAGTAGGGAGACCGGGACTAGCGGGGTCGCCTACGAGCAGTACTTC. It encodes CASRETGTSGVAYEQYF.

The rearrangement uses TRBV7-9 and TRBJ2-5; no clear D gene. Per germline, CDR1 SEHNR and CDR2 FQNEAQ (reference sequence). There are 12 residues in the CDR3. Deletions cut 4 bases from V and 5 bases from J, with 8 bases between. For the CDR3, the DNA is TGTGCCAGCAGCTCGAACCTGGAGACCCAGTACTTC. Protein: CASSSNLETQYF.

This clone was detected only once. This rearrangement joins TRBV18 to TRBJ1-2; D might be TRBD1 (5 bases). The CDR3 runs 14 residues. V was clipped by 3 bases and J by 0 bases, with 8 bases between them. The germline CDR1 and CDR2 sequences are KGHSH and LQKENI. The CDR3 DNA sequence: TGTGCCAGCTCACCGGGGGGAGCTAACTATGGCTACACCTTC. Translated, it gives CASSPGGANYGYTF.

The chain recombines TRBV5-1 with TRBJ1-2, with a weak D call TRBD1 (5 bases). Trimming left V 0 bases short and J 2 bases short, with 11 bases between. This CDR3 has 15 amino acids. Germline V gives CDR1 SGHRS, CDR2 YFSETQ. CDR3 protein: CASSLGWGGNYGYTF. CDR3 sequence (DNA): TGCGCCAGCAGCTTGGGGTGGGGCGGAAACTATGGCTACACCTTC. Variable domain in full (rest from reference TRBV5-1 and TRBJ1-2): KAGVTQTPRYLIKTRGQQVTLSCSPISGHRSVSWYQQTPGQGLQFLFEYFSETQRNKGNFPGRFSGRQFSNSRSEMNVSTLELGDSALYLCASSLGWGGNYGYTFGSGTRLTVV.

V usage is TRBV28 and J usage is TRBJ2-1; D may match TRBD1 or TRBD2 (6 bases each). This CDR3 has 14 amino acids. From germline, CDR1 is MDHEN and CDR2 SYDVKM. V lost 7 bases to trimming and J lost 4 bases, with 14 bases between them. In nucleotides, the CDR3 is TGTGCCAGCACCCGGGGGCAGGGATACAATGAGCAGTTCTTC. Translating gives CASTRGQGYNEQFF.

This rearrangement joins TRBV5-4 to TRBJ2-5; the match to TRBD2 covers 7 bases. The germline V gene has CDR1 SGHNT and CDR2 YYREEE (reference sequence). There are 14 residues in the CDR3. V lost 4 bases, J lost 1 base, and 4 bases stayed unmatched. The CDR3: CASSLGGFQETQYF. The CDR3 nucleotides are TGTGCCAGCAGCCTCGGGGGGTTCCAAGAGACCCAGTACTTC.

CDR3 nucleotide sequence: TGTGCCATCAGTGAGAGACAGGGGCAGGGTGGCTACACCTTC. This encodes CAISERQGQGGYTF. The chain recombines TRBV10-3 with TRBJ1-2; 8 nucleotides agree with TRBD1. Losses at the gene ends were 2 bases for V and 7 bases for J; bases not matched to a gene: 6. CDR1 is ENHRY and CDR2 is SYGVKD in the germline V gene. CDR3 length equals 14 residues.

This chain joins TRBV7-9 and TRBJ2-1; D remains unclear. Germline values: CDR1 SEHNR, CDR2 FQNEAQ (reference sequence). The CDR3 covers 16 residues. The V and J ends lost 5 bases and 0 bases respectively, with 14 bases between them. The DNA of the CDR3 is TGTGCCAGCAGCAAGGACCGGGCCGGCTCCTACAATGAGCAGTTCTTC. Translating gives CASSKDRAGSYNEQFF.

The V call is TRBV13, the J call TRBJ2-4; D remains unclear. The V end lost 7 bases, the J end lost 9 bases, and 16 bases lay between the germline ends. The CDR3 loop spans 13 amino acids. Germline assignment: CDR1 PRHDT and CDR2 FYEKMQ (reference sequence). The CDR3 DNA follows: TGTGCCAGCACCAAATGGGGAACGTTCATTCAGTACTTC. Translated, it gives CASTKWGTFIQYF. The variable domain in full, with the rest retrieved from reference TRBV13 and TRBJ2-4, is AAGVIQSPRHLIKEKRETATLKCYPIPRHDTVYWYQQGPGQDPQFLISFYEKMQSDKGSIPDRFSAQQFSDYHSELNMSSLELGDSALYFCASTKWGTFIQYFGAGTRLSVL.

The J gene is TRBJ2-5, the V gene TRBV7-2, with a tentative D call TRBD2 (5 bases). From germline, CDR1 is SGHTA and CDR2 FQGNSA. V lost 5 bases and J lost 5, with 21 bases in between. The CDR3 is 16 amino acids. The CDR3 nucleotides read TGTGCCAGCAGCAAGCAGCTTATCCTACTAGGGGAGACCCAGTACTTC. Residues: CASSKQLILLGETQYF.

V usage is TRBV10-3 and J usage is TRBJ2-1; unclear D gene. Germline V gene lookup returns CDR1 ENHRY and CDR2 SYGVKD. V was trimmed by 2 bases and J by 0 bases, leaving 8 bases between them. This CDR3 comprises 15 residues. The CDR3 DNA is TGTGCCATCAGTGAGGAAGCGCCCTCCTACAATGAGCAGTTCTTC. This sequence encodes CAISEEAPSYNEQFF.

The rearrangement joins TRBV27 to TRBJ2-2; D tentatively fits TRBD1 or TRBD2 (6 bases each). The CDR3 is made up of 15 amino acids. CDR1 MNHEY and CDR2 SMNVEV come from the germline V gene (reference sequence). Trimming pared 11 bases from V and 2 bases from J, leaving 18 bases between. CDR3 amino acids: CAAKRGATNTGELFF. The CDR3 nucleotides are TGTGCCGCGAAAAGGGGGGCTACTAACACCGGGGAGCTGTTTTTT.

This chain links TRBV21-1 with TRBJ1-3. TRBV21-1 represents a pseudogene. This CDR3 is 17 amino acids long. CDR3 residues: CASSPRTEGGSGNTIYF. The CDR3 DNA is TGTGCCAGCAGCCCTCGGACCGAGGGGGGCTCTGGAAACACCATATATTTT.

The chain couples TRBV11-1 to TRBJ1-4; D uncertain. Germline CDR1 is SGHAT and CDR2 is FQDESV (reference sequence). The ends were cut back, 2 bases at V and 13 bases at J, with 11 bases in the middle. This CDR3 spans 12 amino acids. The CDR3 spells CASSLNGRRLFF. DNA of the CDR3: TGTGCCAGCAGCTTAAATGGTAGACGACTGTTTTTT.

The rearrangement uses TRBV15 and TRBJ2-5; tentatively, D is TRBD2 (6 bases). V was shortened by 0 bases and J by 2 bases, with 13 bases between the two germline ends. Germline V gene lookup returns CDR1 LNHNV and CDR2 YYDKDF (reference sequence). The CDR3 length is 16 residues. DNA for the CDR3: TGTGCCACCAGCAGAGAAAGGGAGGAGATTCAAGAGACCCAGTACTTC. Encoded protein: CATSREREEIQETQYF.

Turning to this clone: Other DNA sequences in the sample encode the same CDR3. V usage is TRBV5-1 and J usage is TRBJ2-2; D might be TRBD1 (5 bases). The CDR3 contains 16 residues. Deletions cut 1 base from V and 1 base from J, with 11 bases between. CDR1 is SGHRS and CDR2 is YFSETQ in the germline V gene. The CDR3 loop is CASSLSVGQNTGELFF. The CDR3, as DNA: TGCGCCAGCAGCTTGAGCGTAGGACAGAACACCGGGGAGCTGTTTTTT.

The rearrangement uses TRBV6-6 and TRBJ1-5; 9 nucleotides line up with TRBD1. This CDR3 comprises 16 residues. With 4 bases clipped from V and 7 bases from J, the junction kept 11 bases outside the gene matches. Per germline, CDR1 MNHNY and CDR2 SVGAGI (reference sequence). The CDR3 region is CASSSTGQGGIQPQHF. The CDR3 coding sequence is TGTGCCAGCAGTTCTACGGGACAGGGAGGCATACAGCCCCAGCATTTT.

This clone has just one count. The V call is TRBV11-1, the J call TRBJ2-5, with 9 bases aligning to TRBD1. Germline CDR1 and CDR2: SGHAT and FQDESV (reference sequence). The CDR3 spans 14 residues. V was clipped by 6 bases and J by 5 bases; unmatched bases: 7. CDR3 sequence: CASRHRGLGETQYF. CDR3 nucleotides: TGTGCCAGCAGACACAGGGGGCTGGGGGAGACCCAGTACTTC.

The chain employs TRBV10-3 and TRBJ1-1; D not certain. Germline CDR1 ENHRY, CDR2 SYGVKD. The CDR3 runs to 15 residues. With 3 bases removed from V and 0 bases from J, the gap between germline ends came to 11 bases. The CDR3 DNA is TGTGCCATCAGTGATATAGGACGCCTGAACACTGAAGCTTTCTTT. Amino acids: CAISDIGRLNTEAFF.

The rearrangement links TRBV6-1 to TRBJ2-1; TRBD2 matches at 7 bases. CDR1 and CDR2 (germline): MNHNS, SASEGT. The trim removed 4 bases at V and 8 bases at J, leaving 5 bases unmatched. This CDR3 region has 13 residues. CDR3 protein: CASSASGRDEQFF. The CDR3 coding sequence is TGTGCCAGCAGTGCCTCGGGGAGGGATGAGCAGTTCTTC.

This clone occurred a few times. The chain links TRBV2 to TRBJ2-7; the D is unclear. This CDR3 spans 10 amino acids. Looked up from germline, CDR1 is SNHLY and CDR2 is FYNNEI. Trimming pared 7 bases from V and 3 bases from J, leaving 4 bases between. CDR3 region: CASKIYEQYF. CDR3 DNA sequence: TGTGCCAGCAAAATCTACGAGCAGTACTTC.

V gene TRBV5-1 combines with J gene TRBJ1-2; D might be TRBD1 (5 bases). Germline V gives CDR1 SGHRS, CDR2 YFSETQ. The CDR3 is made up of 14 amino acids. The V end lost 3 bases, the J end lost 5 bases, and 14 bases lay between the germline ends. DNA for the CDR3: TGCGCCAGCAGCTGGGGGACGAAAGCATATGGCTACACCTTC. Protein sequence: CASSWGTKAYGYTF.

CDR3 sequence reads: CASSPGGTGLEKLFF. As DNA, the CDR3 is TGCGCCAGCAGCCCGGGGGGGACAGGGCTTGAAAAACTGTTTTTT. The rearrangement uses TRBV5-1 and TRBJ1-4, with TRBD1 matching 9 bases. CDR3 length: 15 residues. Losses at the gene ends were 4 bases for V and 7 bases for J; bases not matched to a gene: 8. Per germline, CDR1 SGHRS and CDR2 YFSETQ. Drawing the rest from reference TRBV5-1 and TRBJ1-4, the complete variable domain is KAGVTQTPRYLIKTRGQQVTLSCSPISGHRSVSWYQQTPGQGLQFLFEYFSETQRNKGNFPGRFSGRQFSNSRSEMNVSTLELGDSALYLCASSPGGTGLEKLFFGSGTQLSVL.

The CDR3: CASSFPPGLAGSGELFF. CDR3 DNA sequence: TGTGCCAGCAGCTTCCCGCCGGGACTAGCGGGATCCGGGGAGCTGTTTTTT. The chain is built from TRBV7-9 and TRBJ2-2, with TRBD2 matching 13 bases. With V trimmed by 3 bases and J by 6 bases, 7 bases remained unmatched. The germline CDR1 and CDR2 sequences are SEHNR and FQNEAQ (reference sequence). This CDR3 has 17 residues. The entire variable domain, with the rest obtained from reference TRBV7-9 and TRBJ2-2, is as follows: DTGVSQNPRHKITKRGQNVTFRCDPISEHNRLYWYRQTLGQGPEFLTYFQNEAQLEKSRLLSDRFSAERPKGSFSTLEIQRTEQGDSAMYLCASSFPPGLAGSGELFFGEGSRLTVL.

This chain connects TRBV5-1 to TRBJ1-6; the match to TRBD1 covers 8 bases. The CDR3 is made up of 17 amino acids. Germline CDR1 and CDR2: SGHRS and YFSETQ. V shed 4 bases and J 1 base; nucleotides not matched to a gene: 7. The CDR3: CASSPGTGGSYNSPLHF. The CDR3 DNA follows: TGCGCCAGCAGCCCAGGGACAGGAGGATCCTATAATTCACCCCTCCACTTT.

The CDR3, as DNA: TGTGCCAGTAGTGCCAGACAGGGTGGGAACACCGGGGAGCTGTTTTTT. It translates to CASSARQGGNTGELFF. The chain is built from TRBV19 and TRBJ2-2; 7 bases fit TRBD1. The CDR3 runs to 16 residues. Trimming cost V 5 bases and J 1 base; bases outside gene matches: 7. Germline V gives CDR1 LNHDA, CDR2 SQIVND (reference sequence). The whole variable domain, filled in from reference TRBV19 and TRBJ2-2, reads DGGITQSPKYLFRKEGQNVTLSCEQNLNHDAMYWYRQDPGQGLRLIYYSQIVNDFQKGDIAEGYSVSREKKESFPLTVTSAQKNPTAFYLCASSARQGGNTGELFFGEGSRLTVL.